These 25 T cell receptor beta chains share one sample of origin, sequenced in a study of shared clonotypes between healthy human individuals. Positive CCR7 selection of CD45RO-negative cells yielded the naive CD8 cells, and terminally differentiated effector memory CD45RA+ cells were excluded. TCRdb's copy holds only in-frame clones and misses some; the assay was immunoSEQ multiplex PCR. The table includes about 2.1 million clones, 90% to 95% detected once. Sequenced material: naive CD8+ T cells from PBMCs. These TCRs come from a man between 18 and 29 years old in good health. Some clones in this sample may be carry-over from other donors' samples.

This rearrangement joins TRBV28 to TRBJ2-7; tentatively, D is TRBD1 (6 bases). This CDR3 has 15 amino acids. Trimming took 1 base from V and 6 from J, leaving 16 bases between them. Germline lookup yields CDR1 MDHEN and CDR2 SYDVKM. The DNA for the CDR3 is TGTGCCAGCAGTTTATTGGTGGGGGCGGCGGTCGAGCAGTACTTC. Protein sequence: CASSLLVGAAVEQYF.

The chain links TRBV27 to TRBJ1-2; 7 nucleotides align to TRBD1. Germline V lookup: CDR1 MNHEY, CDR2 SMNVEV (reference sequence). V gave up 3 bases and J gave up 4 bases; unmatched junction bases: 11. This CDR3 has 16 residues. In DNA, the CDR3 is TGTGCCAGCAGTTTTATAGGGACAGAATTAGGCTATGGCTACACCTTC. Its translation: CASSFIGTELGYGYTF.

This clone has a handful of counts. The same CDR3 arises from other DNA sequences in this sample as well. This chain joins TRBV19 and TRBJ2-5; TRBD2 might be the D (5 bases). This CDR3 region has 11 residues. V was cut by 9 bases and J by 4 bases, with 9 bases left in between. Per the germline V gene, CDR1 is LNHDA and CDR2 is SQIVND (reference sequence). CDR3 loop: CASSGGETQYF. The CDR3 DNA reads as TGTGCCAGCTCAGGAGGAGAGACCCAGTACTTC.

Comment on this clone: This specimen includes other DNA sequences encoding the same CDR3. V is TRBV9 and J is TRBJ2-7, with TRBD2 matching 7 bases. The CDR3 is made up of 15 amino acids. Trimming at V came to 0 bases and at J to 0 bases, leaving 3 bases not matched to a gene. Per the germline V gene, CDR1 is SGDLS and CDR2 is YYNGEE. CDR3 nucleotides: TGTGCCAGCAGCGTAGGAACGGGAGGCTCCTACGAGCAGTACTTC. Protein sequence: CASSVGTGGSYEQYF.

As for this clone: The DNA is left out, because the CDR3 cannot be placed on it with certainty; the CDR3 is given as TCRdb lists it. The chain employs TRBV25-1 and TRBJ2-3; the DNA was not compared with TRBD1, the D call given in the table. Termini included, the CDR3 measures 17 amino acids. Germline V gene data show CDR1 as MGHDK and CDR2 as SYGVNS. This CDR3 reads CASSTSRRQGATDTQYF.

This clone was found once. CDR3 protein: CASSPLRVGEQFF. The CDR3 DNA follows: TGTGCCAGCAGTCCACTCAGGGTTGGGGAGCAGTTCTTC. The chain is built from TRBV28 and TRBJ2-1, with D possibly being TRBD1 (5 bases). CDR3 length equals 13 residues. The V and J ends lost 5 bases and 10 bases respectively, with 15 bases between them. Germline CDR1 is MDHEN and CDR2 is SYDVKM.

The chain combines TRBV4-3 with TRBJ2-5; D tentatively fits TRBD1 or TRBD2 (5 bases each). Germline V gene data show CDR1 as LGHNA and CDR2 as YSLEER. This CDR3 comprises 15 residues. The V gene lost 4 bases and the J gene lost 5 bases, with 17 bases spanning the gap. The CDR3 coding sequence is TGCGCCAGCAGCCCCGGGTGGGGGACGGCGGAGACCCAGTACTTC. Translation gives CASSPGWGTAETQYF.

The CDR3: CASSLEGRRQGVDGYTF. DNA of the CDR3: TGTGCCAGCAGCTTAGAAGGACGACGGCAGGGAGTGGATGGCTACACCTTC. The chain recombines TRBV7-8 with TRBJ1-2; possible D gene TRBD1, 5 bases. There are 17 residues in the CDR3. Trimming removed 1 base at V and 6 bases at J, with 21 bases between. The germline V gene encodes CDR1 SGHVS and CDR2 FQNEAQ.

This clone was seen only a few times. This sequence joins TRBV14 and TRBJ1-2, with D possibly matching TRBD1 (5 bases). Germline CDR1 is SGHDN and CDR2 is FVKESK. Trimming cost V 8 bases and J 0 bases, with 10 bases left between them. The CDR3 runs 13 residues. CDR3 region: CASGTATNYGYTF. The CDR3 nucleotides read TGTGCCAGCGGGACGGCTACTAACTATGGCTACACCTTC. The full variable domain, in which reference TRBV14 and TRBJ1-2 provide the parts outside the CDR3, is EAGVTQFPSHSVIEKGQTVTLRCDPISGHDNLYWYRRVMGKEIKFLLHFVKESKQDESGMPNNRFLAERTGGTYSTLKVQPAELEDSGVYFCASGTATNYGYTFGSGTRLTVV.

On this clone itself: Other DNA sequences in the same sample also yield this CDR3. The J gene is TRBJ2-5, the V gene TRBV25-1, with D unclear. This CDR3 is built from 10 residues. Germline V gene data show CDR1 as MGHDK and CDR2 as SYGVNS. V was trimmed by 7 bases and J by 5 bases, leaving 5 bases between them. As DNA, the CDR3 is TGTGCCAGCAAAGGCGAGACCCAGTACTTC. Translated, it gives CASKGETQYF.

The V call is TRBV5-5, the J call TRBJ1-1; tentatively, D is TRBD1 (5 bases). The CDR3 is 14 residues long. Trimming took off 4 bases at V and 0 bases at J, with 10 bases between the two ends. Looked up from germline, CDR1 is SGHKS and CDR2 is YYEKEE (reference sequence). This chain's CDR3 is CASSREGLNTEAFF. The DNA of the CDR3 is TGTGCCAGCAGCCGCGAGGGGCTGAACACTGAAGCTTTCTTT.

This CDR3 is CASSLDLRKETQYF. CDR3 in DNA: TGTGCCAGCAGTTTAGATCTGAGGAAAGAGACCCAGTACTTC. This chain uses TRBV28 with TRBJ2-5; the D is unclear. V lost 2 bases and J 3 bases, leaving 10 bases between the germline ends. The CDR3 length is 14 residues. The germline V gene has CDR1 MDHEN and CDR2 SYDVKM.

The chain uses TRBV4-3 and TRBJ1-5, with D perhaps matching TRBD1 (6 bases). There are 15 residues in the CDR3. CDR1 is LGHNA, CDR2 YSLEER, per germline. V shed 3 bases and J shed 4 bases, with 13 bases lying between them. CDR3 region: CASSHFWQGNQPQHF. The CDR3 bases are TGCGCCAGCAGCCACTTTTGGCAGGGGAATCAGCCCCAGCATTTT.

This chain joins TRBV9 and TRBJ2-5; 7 bases line up with TRBD2. Unmatched junction bases numbered 7, after V lost 3 bases and J lost 2 bases. CDR1 and CDR2 (germline): SGDLS, YYNGEE. There are 15 residues in the CDR3. CDR3 sequence (DNA): TGTGCCAGCAGCGAGCCCGCCGGGGGGCAAGAGACCCAGTACTTC. Residues: CASSEPAGGQETQYF. The full variable domain, with the rest looked up from reference TRBV9 and TRBJ2-5, is DSGVTQTPKHLITATGQRVTLRCSPRSGDLSVYWYQQSLDQGLQFLIQYYNGEERAKGNILERFSAQQFPDLHSELNLSSLELGDSALYFCASSEPAGGQETQYFGPGTRLLVL.

The gene calls are TRBV27 and TRBJ2-5; perhaps TRBD2 as D (6 bases). Trimming stripped 5 bases from V and 5 bases from J, with 15 bases between. Germline V gene lookup returns CDR1 MNHEY and CDR2 SMNVEV (reference sequence). The CDR3 extends over 14 amino acids. CDR3 residues: CASSTTSYGETQYF. The CDR3 region has the DNA TGTGCCAGCAGTACCACTAGCTACGGGGAGACCCAGTACTTC.

V and J are TRBV5-6 and TRBJ2-7; 10 bases agree with TRBD2. CDR1 is SGHDT and CDR2 is YYEEEE in the germline V gene. The CDR3 sequence is 16 residues long. V lost 2 bases, J lost 2 bases, and 7 bases stayed unmatched. This CDR3 is CASSFKTSGSTYEQYF. The CDR3 nucleotides are TGTGCCAGCAGCTTCAAGACTAGCGGGTCGACCTACGAGCAGTACTTC.

CDR3 in DNA: TGTGCCAGCAGGGTCAGGGGAGGAAACACTGAAGCTTTCTTT. This gives the protein CASRVRGGNTEAFF. The J gene is TRBJ1-1, the V gene TRBV27, with a tentative D call TRBD1 (6 bases). Germline values: CDR1 MNHEY, CDR2 SMNVEV (reference sequence). This CDR3 has 14 residues. V lost 6 bases and J 2 bases, leaving 13 bases between the germline ends.

The rearrangement links TRBV13 to TRBJ2-7, with 11 bases aligning to TRBD1. The CDR3 loop spans 14 amino acids. Germline trimming cut 5 bases from V and 5 bases from J; bases unmatched to any gene: 5. From germline, CDR1 is PRHDT and CDR2 FYEKMQ (reference sequence). The CDR3 loop is CASSTRTGGNEQYF. CDR3 coding DNA: TGTGCCAGCAGCACCCGGACAGGGGGCAACGAGCAGTACTTC.

This sequence joins TRBV5-1 and TRBJ1-4; a weak D match, TRBD1 (5 bases). V was cut by 1 base and J by 0 bases, with 10 bases left in between. This CDR3 comprises 16 residues. Germline values: CDR1 SGHRS, CDR2 YFSETQ. The CDR3 region is CASSLRGITTNEKLFF. The CDR3 DNA is TGCGCCAGCAGCTTGCGGGGGATTACAACTAATGAAAAACTGTTTTTT.

The chain couples TRBV6-5 to TRBJ2-7; D is unclear. The germline CDR1 and CDR2 sequences are MNHEY and SVGAGI. The CDR3 has 14 residues. V lost 5 bases, J lost 3 bases, and 14 bases lay in between. CDR3 DNA: TGTGCCAGCAGTCCGTTGCCCCGGATCTACGAGCAGTACTTC. It yields the protein CASSPLPRIYEQYF.

The chain is built from TRBV15 and TRBJ1-4; 7 bases align to TRBD1. Germline values: CDR1 LNHNV, CDR2 YYDKDF (reference sequence). CDR3 length: 16 residues. Germline trimming cut 5 bases from V and 3 bases from J; bases unmatched to any gene: 9. The CDR3 sequence: CATSGMRGQANEKLFF. Here the CDR3 DNA reads TGTGCCACCAGCGGAATGAGGGGGCAGGCTAATGAAAAACTGTTTTTT.

V is TRBV4-2 and J is TRBJ2-3; 11 positions match TRBD2. The CDR3 is 20 amino acids. CDR1 LGHNA and CDR2 YNFKEQ come from the germline V gene. J was trimmed by 1 base and V by 3 bases; bases with no gene match: 15. CDR3 region: CASSHRDRPSGLAGTDTQYF. DNA for the CDR3: TGTGCCAGCAGCCATAGGGACAGGCCTTCGGGACTAGCGGGCACAGATACGCAGTATTTT.

The table lists this clone with a few counts. The chain joins TRBV10-1 to TRBJ2-7, with a possible D match to TRBD1 (6 bases). The CDR3 spans 12 residues. Between the trimmed V and J ends, which lost 8 bases and 3 bases, there was a span of 11 bases. From germline, CDR1 is WNHNN and CDR2 SYGVQD (reference sequence). CDR3 sequence (DNA): TGCGCCAGCTCAAAGGACAGCTACGAGCAGTACTTC. Translating it yields CASSKDSYEQYF.

The chain links TRBV7-9 to TRBJ2-7, with 10 bases identical to TRBD1. The CDR3 totals 14 residues. Germline V CDR1 and CDR2: SEHNR, FQNEAQ (reference sequence). V lost 5 bases to trimming and J lost 6 bases; unmatched junction nucleotides: 7. The CDR3 DNA reads as TGTGCCAGCAGCACTCGGGACAGGGGTCTCGAGCAGTACTTC. It codes for CASSTRDRGLEQYF.

Turning to this clone: Distinct nucleotide sequences in the sample also encode this CDR3. The V gene is TRBV4-1, the J gene TRBJ2-5, with unresolved D. Germline V gene lookup returns CDR1 MGHRA and CDR2 YSYEKL. The CDR3 contains 13 residues. Trimming removed 1 base at V and 1 base at J, with 4 bases between. The CDR3, as DNA: TGCGCCAGCAGCCAAGTACCCCAAGAGACCCAGTACTTC. It encodes CASSQVPQETQYF.